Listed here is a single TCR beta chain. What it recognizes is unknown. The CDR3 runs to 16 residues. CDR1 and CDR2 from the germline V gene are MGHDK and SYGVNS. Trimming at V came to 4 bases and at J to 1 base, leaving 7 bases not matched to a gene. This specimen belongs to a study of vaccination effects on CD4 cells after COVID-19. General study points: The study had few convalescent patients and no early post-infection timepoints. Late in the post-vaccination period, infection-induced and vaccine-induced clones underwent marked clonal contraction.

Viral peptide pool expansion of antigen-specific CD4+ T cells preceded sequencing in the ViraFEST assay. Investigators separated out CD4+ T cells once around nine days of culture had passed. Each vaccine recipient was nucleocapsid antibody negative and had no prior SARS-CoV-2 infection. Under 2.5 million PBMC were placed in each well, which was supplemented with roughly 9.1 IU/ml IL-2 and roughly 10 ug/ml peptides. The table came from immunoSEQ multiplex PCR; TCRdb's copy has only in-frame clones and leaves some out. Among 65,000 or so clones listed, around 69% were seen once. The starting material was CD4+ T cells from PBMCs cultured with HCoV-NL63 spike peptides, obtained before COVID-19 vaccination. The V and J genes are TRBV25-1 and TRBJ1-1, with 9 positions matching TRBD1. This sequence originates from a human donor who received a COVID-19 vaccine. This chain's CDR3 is CASSARTGAGNTEAFF. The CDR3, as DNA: TGTGCCAGCAGTGCGAGGACAGGGGCTGGGAACACTGAAGCTTTCTTT.